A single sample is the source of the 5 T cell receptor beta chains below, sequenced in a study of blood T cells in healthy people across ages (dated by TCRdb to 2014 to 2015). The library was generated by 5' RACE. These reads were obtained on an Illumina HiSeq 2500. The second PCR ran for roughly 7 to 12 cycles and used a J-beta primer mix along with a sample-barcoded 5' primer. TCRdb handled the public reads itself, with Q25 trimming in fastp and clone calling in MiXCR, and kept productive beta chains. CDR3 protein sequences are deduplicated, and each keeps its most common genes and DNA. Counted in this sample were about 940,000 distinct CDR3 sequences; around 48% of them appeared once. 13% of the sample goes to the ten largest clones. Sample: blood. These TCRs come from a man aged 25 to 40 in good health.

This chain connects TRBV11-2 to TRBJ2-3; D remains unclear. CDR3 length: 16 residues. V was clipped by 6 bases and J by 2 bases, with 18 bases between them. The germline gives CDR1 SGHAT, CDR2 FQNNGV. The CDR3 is CASRPGPMGYTDTQYF. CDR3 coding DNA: TGTGCCAGCAGACCGGGCCCTATGGGCTACACAGATACGCAGTATTTT.

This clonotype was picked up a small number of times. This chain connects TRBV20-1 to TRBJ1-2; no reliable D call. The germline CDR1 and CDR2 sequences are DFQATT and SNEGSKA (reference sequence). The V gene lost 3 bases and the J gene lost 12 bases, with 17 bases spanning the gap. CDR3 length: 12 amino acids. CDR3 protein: CSARFPGATHTF. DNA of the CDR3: TGCAGTGCTAGGTTTCCGGGAGCAACCCACACCTTC.

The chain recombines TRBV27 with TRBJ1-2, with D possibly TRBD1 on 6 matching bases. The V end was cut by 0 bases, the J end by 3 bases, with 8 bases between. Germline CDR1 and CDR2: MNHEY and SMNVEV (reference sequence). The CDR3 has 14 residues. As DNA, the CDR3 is TGTGCCAGCAGTTTATCGGGGACATACTATGGCTACACCTTC. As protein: CASSLSGTYYGYTF.

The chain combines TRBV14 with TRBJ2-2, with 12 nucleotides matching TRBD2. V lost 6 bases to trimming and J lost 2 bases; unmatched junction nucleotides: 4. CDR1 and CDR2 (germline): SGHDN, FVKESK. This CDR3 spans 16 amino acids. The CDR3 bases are TGTGCCAGCAGGAAGACTAGCGGGGGAAACACCGGGGAGCTGTTTTTT. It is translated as CASRKTSGGNTGELFF.

CDR3 sequence: CASTGFKNTEAFF. The CDR3 DNA reads as TGTGCCAGCACCGGATTTAAGAACACTGAAGCTTTCTTT. The chain uses TRBV7-9 and TRBJ1-1; D not certain. This CDR3 contains 13 residues. Trimming removed 7 bases from V and 1 base from J, with 10 bases in between. The V gene's germline CDR1 is SEHNR and CDR2 FQNEAQ (reference sequence).